The rows below give T cell receptor beta chains drawn from one sample of a study of shared clonotypes between healthy human individuals. Produced via immunoSEQ multiplex PCR; TCRdb's table is partial and in-frame only. The data contain 490,000 or so clones, roughly 85% of them seen just once; the ten biggest clones take up 10% to 15%. The sequencing sample was made of PBMCs. Receptors were obtained from a woman between 40 and 55 years old in good health. Some clones in this sample may be carry-over from other donors' samples. The CDR3 runs from the conserved cysteine through the conserved F or W. The D gene is left open where the match is weak. Clone size appears in some rows only: once, few, many, or a class for an expanded clone.

J,size,length,D,V,CDR3,DNA
TRBJ2-5,.,15,.,TRBV7-7,CASSLVGRQGETQYF,TGTGCCAGCAGCTTAGTCGGCAGGCAGGGAGAGACCCAGTACTTC
TRBJ2-3,.,14,TRBD2,TRBV7-3,CASSSGLATDTQYF,TGTGCCAGCAGCTCGGGACTAGCGACGGATACGCAGTATTTT
TRBJ1-5,.,13,.,TRBV5-4,CASSSAGGQPQHF,TGTGCCAGCAGCTCTGCTGGCGGGCAGCCCCAGCATTTT
TRBJ2-5,.,18,TRBD2,TRBV7-2,CASSLALVAGGPQETQYF,TGTGCCAGCAGCTTAGCGTTAGTAGCGGGAGGGCCTCAGGAGACCCAGTACTTC
TRBJ1-3,.,16,.,TRBV7-8,CASSTGGPNSGNTIYF,TGTGCCAGCAGCACAGGTGGACCCAACTCTGGAAACACCATATATTTT
TRBJ2-5,.,13,.,TRBV18,CASSRAIQETQYF,TGTGCCAGCTCCAGAGCCATACAAGAGACCCAGTACTTC
TRBJ1-1,.,13,.,TRBV2,CASGVGRNTEAFF,TGTGCCAGCGGAGTGGGCAGGAACACTGAAGCTTTCTTT
TRBJ1-2,.,15,TRBD1,TRBV5-1,CASSKGQARDGGYTF,TGCGCCAGCAGCAAGGGACAGGCGAGAGATGGTGGCTACACCTTC
TRBJ1-2,.,14,TRBD1,TRBV30,CAWEQGVVHYGYTF,TGTGCCTGGGAGCAGGGGGTCGTGCACTATGGCTACACCTTC
TRBJ2-2,.,15,.,TRBV21-1,CASSKRDRVTGELFF,TGTGCCAGCAGCAAACGAGACAGGGTCACCGGGGAGCTGTTTTTT
TRBJ1-5,.,13,TRBD1,TRBV19,CASSTTGVQPQHF,TGTGCCAGTAGTACCACAGGGGTACAGCCCCAGCATTTT
TRBJ2-3,.,16,.,TRBV10-2,CASPIPSPQDTDTQYF,TGCGCCAGCCCGATACCTAGCCCTCAAGACACAGATACGCAGTATTTT
TRBJ1-1,.,14,.,TRBV9,CASSVETSRTEAFF,TGTGCCAGCAGCGTAGAGACCAGCCGGACTGAAGCTTTCTTT
TRBJ2-2,.,14,.,TRBV18,CASSGDTNTGELFF,TGTGCCAGCTCAGGGGACACCAACACCGGGGAGCTGTTTTTT
TRBJ1-3,once,16,.,TRBV6-6,CASSYSSGADGNTIYF,TGTGCCAGCAGTTACTCCTCCGGGGCGGACGGAAACACCATATATTTT
TRBJ2-7,.,13,.,TRBV30,CAWSEGLRFEQYF,TGTGCCTGGAGTGAGGGACTCCGTTTCGAGCAGTACTTC
TRBJ1-1,.,15,.,TRBV27,CASSLLGRGWTEAFF,TGTGCCAGCAGTTTATTAGGTAGAGGTTGGACTGAAGCTTTCTTT
TRBJ2-5,.,13,TRBD1,TRBV11-2,CASSPGQQETQYF,TGTGCCAGCAGCCCGGGACAGCAAGAGACCCAGTACTTC
TRBJ1-1,.,16,.,TRBV2,CASTSRGQRKGDEAFF,TGTGCCTCCACCTCTAGGGGTCAGAGGAAGGGTGATGAAGCTTTCTTT
TRBJ2-7,once,14,.,TRBV18,CASSPDRRSYEQYF,TGTGCCAGCTCACCTGACAGGCGATCCTACGAGCAGTACTTC
TRBJ2-5,.,19,.,TRBV21-1,CASNAKTSGSPGYQETQYF,TGTGCCAGCAACGCTAAGACTAGCGGGAGTCCGGGGTACCAAGAGACCCAGTACTTC
TRBJ1-3,few,12,.,TRBV9,CASRVSGNTIYF,TGTGCCAGCAGAGTTTCTGGAAACACCATATATTTT
TRBJ1-1,.,11,.,TRBV15,CATSNLGEAFF,TGTGCCACCTCTAACTTGGGTGAAGCTTTCTTT
TRBJ2-5,.,15,.,TRBV7-6,CASSLFGGALETQYF,TGTGCCAGCAGCTTATTTGGGGGAGCACTAGAGACCCAGTACTTC
TRBJ2-3,.,15,.,TRBV27,CASSLFSRGLDTQYF,TGTGCCAGCAGTTTATTTTCCAGGGGTCTCGATACGCAGTATTTT
TRBJ1-5,.,14,TRBD1,TRBV29-1,CSVGTGLSNQPQHF,TGCAGCGTGGGGACAGGGCTTAGCAATCAGCCCCAGCATTTT
TRBJ2-3,.,12,.,TRBV18,CASSPRDSIQYF,TGTGCCAGCTCACCAAGGGACTCGATACAGTATTTT
TRBJ1-1,.,14,.,TRBV27,CASSLSSVNTEAFF,TGTGCCAGCAGTTTATCGAGTGTAAACACTGAAGCTTTCTTT
TRBJ1-6,.,15,TRBD1,TRBV7-9,CASSPAGGYNSPLHF,TGTGCCAGCAGCCCGGCAGGGGGCTATAATTCACCCCTCCACTTT
TRBJ2-3,once,15,TRBD2,TRBV18,CASSPTSGSGDTQYF,TGTGCCAGCTCGCCGACTAGCGGGAGTGGTGATACGCAGTATTTT
TRBJ2-6,.,14,.,TRBV28,CASSTKAGANVLTF,TGTGCCAGCAGTACCAAGGCTGGGGCCAACGTCCTGACTTTC
TRBJ2-1,.,18,.,TRBV21-1,CASSKSRQREGPYNEQFF,TGTGCCAGCAGCAAAAGCCGACAACGGGAGGGCCCCTACAATGAGCAGTTCTTC
TRBJ2-7,.,14,.,TRBV11-2,CASSLADSTYEQYF,TGTGCCAGCAGCTTAGCGGACAGCACCTACGAGCAGTACTTC